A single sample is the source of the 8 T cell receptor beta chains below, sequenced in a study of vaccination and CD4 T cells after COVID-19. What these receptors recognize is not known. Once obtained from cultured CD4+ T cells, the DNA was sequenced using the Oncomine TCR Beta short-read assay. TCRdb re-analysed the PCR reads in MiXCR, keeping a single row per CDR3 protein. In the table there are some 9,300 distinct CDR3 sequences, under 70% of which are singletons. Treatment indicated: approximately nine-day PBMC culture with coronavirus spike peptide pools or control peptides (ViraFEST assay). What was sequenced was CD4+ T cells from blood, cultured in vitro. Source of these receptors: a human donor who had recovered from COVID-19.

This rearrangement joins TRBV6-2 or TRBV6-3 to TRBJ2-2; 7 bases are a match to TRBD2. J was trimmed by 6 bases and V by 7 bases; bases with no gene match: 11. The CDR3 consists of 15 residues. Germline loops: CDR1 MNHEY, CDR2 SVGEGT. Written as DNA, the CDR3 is TGTGCCAGCACCAATCACCCTGGGAGGGCCGGGGAGCTGTTTTTT. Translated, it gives CASTNHPGRAGELFF.

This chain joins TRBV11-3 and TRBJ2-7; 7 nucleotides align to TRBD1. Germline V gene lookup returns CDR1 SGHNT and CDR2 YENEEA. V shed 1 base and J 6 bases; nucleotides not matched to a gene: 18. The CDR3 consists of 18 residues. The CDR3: CASSLVAVVGTAWGEQYF. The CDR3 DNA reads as TGTGCCAGCAGCTTAGTTGCCGTGGTGGGGACAGCCTGGGGCGAGCAGTACTTC.

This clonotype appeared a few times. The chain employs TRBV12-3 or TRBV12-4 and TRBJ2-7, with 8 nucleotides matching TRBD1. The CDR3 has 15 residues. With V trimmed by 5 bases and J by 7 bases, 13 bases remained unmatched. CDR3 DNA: TGTGCCAGCAGTCCAGGACAGGGTAGTGTGGGGGAGCAGTACTTC. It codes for CASSPGQGSVGEQYF.

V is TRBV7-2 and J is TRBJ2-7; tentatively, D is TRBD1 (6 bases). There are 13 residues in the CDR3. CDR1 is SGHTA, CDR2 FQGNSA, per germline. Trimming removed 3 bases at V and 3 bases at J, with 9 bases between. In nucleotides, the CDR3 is TGTGCCAGCAGCTTCCAGGGGAGCTACGAGCAGTACTTC. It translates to CASSFQGSYEQYF.

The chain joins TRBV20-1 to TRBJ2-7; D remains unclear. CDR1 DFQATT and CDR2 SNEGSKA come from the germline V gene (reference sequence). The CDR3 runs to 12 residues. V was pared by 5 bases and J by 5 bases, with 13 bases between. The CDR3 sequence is CSALGGSHEQYF. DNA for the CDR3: TGCAGTGCTCTAGGTGGTTCCCACGAGCAGTACTTC.

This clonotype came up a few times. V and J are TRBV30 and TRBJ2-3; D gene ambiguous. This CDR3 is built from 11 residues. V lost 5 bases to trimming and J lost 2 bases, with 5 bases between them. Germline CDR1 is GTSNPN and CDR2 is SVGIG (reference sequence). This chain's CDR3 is CAWALTDTQYF. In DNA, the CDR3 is TGTGCCTGGGCCCTCACAGATACGCAGTATTTT.

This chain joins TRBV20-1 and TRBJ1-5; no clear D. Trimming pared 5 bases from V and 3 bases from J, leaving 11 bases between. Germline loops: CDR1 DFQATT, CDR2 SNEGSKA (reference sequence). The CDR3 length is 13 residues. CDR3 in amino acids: CSAAEEINQPQHF. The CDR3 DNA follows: TGCAGTGCTGCGGAGGAGATCAATCAGCCCCAGCATTTT.

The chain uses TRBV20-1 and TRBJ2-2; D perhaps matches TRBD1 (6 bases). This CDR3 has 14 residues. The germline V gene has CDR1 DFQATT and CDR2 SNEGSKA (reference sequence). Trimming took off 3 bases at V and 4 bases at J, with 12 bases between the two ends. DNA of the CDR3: TGCAGTGCTAGGGGTTTAGGGGGCACCGGGGAGCTGTTTTTT. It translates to CSARGLGGTGELFF.